This TCR beta chain is from a study of beta chain features in type 1 diabetes. Findings and caveats of the study: Within patients, naive, central memory and Treg TCRB repertoires seemed more similar than within healthy donors. The cDNA sequencing approach could over-represent high-TCR-expressing cells. Moderately but significantly shorter TCRB CDR3s were found in Type 1 diabetes patients in all four CD4+ subsets.

CDR3 length: 13 amino acids. From germline, CDR1 is SEHNR and CDR2 FQNEAQ (reference sequence). Trimming left V 1 base short and J 0 bases short, with 1 base between. Expressed TCRB transcripts were sequenced because the entire RNA isolate underwent reverse transcription. The data were produced by immunoSEQ multiplex PCR, yet TCRdb's version contains in-frame clones alone and is incomplete. The table records 240,000 or so clones, around 26% of them present only once. This clone was detected only a few times. Its antigen remains unknown. This clonotype originated in a man aged 30-40 years in good health. What was sequenced was central memory CD4+ T cells from blood. This sequence joins TRBV7-9 and TRBJ2-1; D gene uncertain. For the CDR3, the DNA is TGTGCCAGCAGCTTAGGCTCCTACAATGAGCAGTTCTTC. The encoded protein is CASSLGSYNEQFF. The full variable domain, completed using reference TRBV7-9 and TRBJ2-1, is DTGVSQNPRHKITKRGQNVTFRCDPISEHNRLYWYRQTLGQGPEFLTYFQNEAQLEKSRLLSDRFSAERPKGSFSTLEIQRTEQGDSAMYLCASSLGSYNEQFFGPGTRLTVL.